The 13 T cell receptor beta chains reported below all come from one sample, sequenced in a study of T cell repertoires in cytomegalovirus infection. TCRdb re-derived calls from the reads in MiXCR, one entry per CDR3 protein. The sample lists roughly 570,000 distinct CDR3 sequences; approximately 40% were seen once. No antigen has been identified for these receptors. The sequenced sample was cultured PBMCs, obtained from culture after CMV antigen stimulation. The receptors come from a human donor in good health (CMV status not recorded). Some clones in this sample may be carry-over from other donors' samples.

The CDR3 DNA is TGTGCCAGCAGCCGGTGGGTTGGTAGCAATCAGCCCCAGCATTTT. Its translation: CASSRWVGSNQPQHF. This sequence joins TRBV5-5 and TRBJ1-5; D uncertain. In germline, CDR1 is SGHKS, CDR2 YYEKEE (reference sequence). This CDR3 contains 15 residues. Trimming removed 4 bases at V and 0 bases at J, with 11 bases between. The variable domain in full, with the rest retrieved from reference TRBV5-5 and TRBJ1-5, is DAGVTQSPTHLIKTRGQQVTLRCSPISGHKSVSWYQQVLGQGPQFIFQYYEKEERGRGNFPDRFSARQFPNYSSELNVNALLLGDSALYLCASSRWVGSNQPQHFGDGTRLSIL.

The V and J genes are TRBV7-6 and TRBJ2-1, with D hard to call. CDR3 size: 15 residues. Trimming pared 1 base from V and 0 bases from J, leaving 7 bases between. From germline, CDR1 is SGHVS and CDR2 FNYEAQ. The CDR3 loop reads CASSLDYSSYNEQFF. DNA for the CDR3: TGTGCCAGCAGCTTAGATTACAGCTCCTACAATGAGCAGTTCTTC.

This clonotype was detected only a few times. V usage is TRBV4-1 and J usage is TRBJ2-1, with 8 bases matching TRBD2. V was clipped by 3 bases and J by 8 bases; unmatched bases: 12. Germline CDR1 is MGHRA and CDR2 is YSYEKL. CDR3 size: 16 residues. The CDR3 DNA is TGCGCCAGCAGCCACCTCGGGGGGGGGCTGGTAGATGAGCAGTTCTTC. It specifies CASSHLGGGLVDEQFF.

This clonotype appeared a few times. The V gene is TRBV7-2, the J gene TRBJ1-2, with a weak D call TRBD1 (5 bases). This CDR3 is 14 amino acids long. Trimming removed 7 bases at V and 5 bases at J, with 17 bases between. Germline CDR1 is SGHTA and CDR2 is FQGNSA. The chain's CDR3 is CASTYTGGPYGYTF. CDR3 sequence (DNA): TGTGCCAGCACCTACACAGGTGGGCCATATGGCTACACCTTC.

The CDR3 loop is CASSLRDSTEAFF. In nucleotides, the CDR3 is TGTGCCAGCAGTTTAAGGGATTCCACTGAAGCTTTCTTT. The V and J genes are TRBV12-3 or TRBV12-4 and TRBJ1-1; D gene uncertain. The CDR3 has 13 residues. The ends were cut back, 2 bases at V and 4 bases at J, with 8 bases in the middle.

This clonotype appeared a few times. V is TRBV7-8 and J is TRBJ2-5; D call uncertain. Trimming pared 4 bases from V and 5 bases from J, leaving 11 bases between. This CDR3 has 13 amino acids. Germline CDR1 is SGHVS and CDR2 is FQNEAQ. The DNA of the CDR3 is TGTGCCAGCAGCTCCCGCATGGGTGAGACCCAGTACTTC. It encodes CASSSRMGETQYF.

J is TRBJ2-5 and V is TRBV18; 8 bases line up with TRBD1. The trim removed 3 bases at V and 7 bases at J, leaving 7 bases unmatched. Germline loops: CDR1 KGHSH, CDR2 LQKENI. The CDR3 sequence is 14 residues long. In nucleotides, the CDR3 is TGTGCCAGCTCACCCGGACAGGGAAAGGTGACCCAGTACTTC. It encodes CASSPGQGKVTQYF.

The gene calls are TRBV19 and TRBJ2-1; D is unresolved. V shed 7 bases and J shed 6 bases, with 7 bases lying between them. This CDR3 has 11 amino acids. Looked up from germline, CDR1 is LNHDA and CDR2 is SQIVND (reference sequence). The CDR3 is CASKRVNEQFF. CDR3 sequence (DNA): TGTGCCAGTAAAAGGGTCAATGAGCAGTTCTTC. Combining the CDR3 with reference TRBV19 and TRBJ2-1 gives the whole variable domain DGGITQSPKYLFRKEGQNVTLSCEQNLNHDAMYWYRQDPGQGLRLIYYSQIVNDFQKGDIAEGYSVSREKKESFPLTVTSAQKNPTAFYLCASKRVNEQFFGPGTRLTVL.

On this clonotype: A junction end diverges from the germline sequence, so it may reflect a read error. The chain recombines TRBV14 with TRBJ2-7; no clear D gene. In germline, CDR1 is SGHDN, CDR2 FVKESK. The CDR3 has 15 amino acids. The CDR3 region is CASSPLGFGLGYTDF. DNA of the CDR3: TGTGCCAGCAGCCCGCTGGGGTTTGGCCTTGGTTATACGGACTTC.

The genes are TRBV7-2 and TRBJ2-7, with a tentative D call TRBD2 (7 bases). From germline, CDR1 is SGHTA and CDR2 FQGNSA. This CDR3 region has 13 residues. Trimming cost V 5 bases and J 2 bases, with 10 bases left between them. In nucleotides, the CDR3 is TGTGCCAGCAGCCGGGGGGCTACCTACGAGCAGTACTTC. Its translation: CASSRGATYEQYF.

The rearrangement joins TRBV10-3 to TRBJ2-3; 9 bases are shared with TRBD1. CDR1 and CDR2 (germline): ENHRY, SYGVKD. The CDR3 is made up of 16 amino acids. Trimming removed 3 bases from V and 3 bases from J; junction bases left unmatched: 7. The CDR3 sequence: CAISDTGGELTDTQYF. CDR3 bases: TGTGCCATCAGTGATACAGGGGGCGAGTTGACAGATACGCAGTATTTT.

This clonotype was seen only a few times. The chain couples TRBV7-9 to TRBJ2-7; possible D gene TRBD2, 6 bases. The ends were cut back, 2 bases at V and 6 bases at J, with 14 bases in the middle. This CDR3 is 14 amino acids long. CDR1 and CDR2 from the germline V gene are SEHNR and FQNEAQ (reference sequence). The chain's CDR3 is CASSLQSGRSEQYF. Here the CDR3 DNA reads TGTGCCAGCAGCTTACAGTCGGGGAGGAGCGAGCAGTACTTC.

This sequence joins TRBV5-6 and TRBJ2-7; a possible D gene is TRBD1 (6 bases). Germline lookup yields CDR1 SGHDT and CDR2 YYEEEE. The V gene lost 2 bases and the J gene lost 7 bases, with 19 bases spanning the gap. The CDR3 totals 15 residues. The CDR3 sequence: CASSFRTAIKGEQYF. The CDR3 DNA follows: TGTGCCAGCAGCTTCCGGACAGCAATAAAAGGAGAGCAGTACTTC.